This entry lists 23 T cell receptor beta chains sequenced from one sample in a study of T cell repertoires in cytomegalovirus infection. TCRdb analysed the reads with MiXCR anew, one entry per CDR3 protein. The repertoire holds about 250,000 distinct CDR3 sequences, with 9% to 15% as singletons. Sequences were obtained from PBMCs. Receptors were obtained from a human donor in good health (CMV status not recorded). Some clones in this sample may be carry-over from other donors' samples.

This clonotype has ten or more counts. The V and J genes are TRBV6-1 and TRBJ2-5; 7 nucleotides line up with TRBD2. This CDR3 is built from 15 residues. The ends lost 6 bases at V and 7 bases at J; junction bases unmatched: 14. Germline CDR1 MNHNS, CDR2 SASEGT. Here the CDR3 reads CASRNPSGGWGTQYF. The CDR3 bases are TGTGCCAGCAGAAACCCCTCGGGAGGATGGGGGACCCAGTACTTC.

This clonotype came up a few times. The rearrangement links TRBV20-1 to TRBJ1-4; D is unclear. V was trimmed by 0 bases and J by 2 bases, leaving 19 bases between them. Germline loops: CDR1 DFQATT, CDR2 SNEGSKA (reference sequence). There are 18 residues in the CDR3. CDR3 sequence reads: CSARDRPTILATNEKLFF. In DNA, the CDR3 is TGCAGTGCTAGAGATAGGCCGACGATACTAGCGACTAATGAAAAACTGTTTTTT.

Written as DNA, the CDR3 is TGTGCCAGCAGTGAAGTGACGGAGGGGACTGAAGCTTTCTTT. It specifies CASSEVTEGTEAFF. The J gene is TRBJ1-1, the V gene TRBV2; the D gene is possibly TRBD1 (5 bases). The CDR3 totals 14 residues. From germline, CDR1 is SNHLY and CDR2 FYNNEI. V was pared by 1 base and J by 5 bases, with 11 bases between.

The genes are TRBV6-2 or TRBV6-3 and TRBJ2-7; maybe TRBD1 (6 bases). CDR3 length equals 15 residues. Per the germline V gene, CDR1 is MNHEY and CDR2 is SVGEGT. V lost 6 bases and J lost 2, with 17 bases in between. CDR3: CASRQTGTPPYEQYF. In DNA, the CDR3 is TGTGCCAGCAGACAAACCGGGACACCCCCCTACGAGCAGTACTTC.

There are a few counts of this clonotype. V usage is TRBV5-1 and J usage is TRBJ1-2; D gene unclear. Germline loops: CDR1 SGHRS, CDR2 YFSETQ. This CDR3 is 13 amino acids long. V was clipped by 6 bases and J by 6 bases, with 15 bases between them. Written as DNA, the CDR3 is TGCGCCAGCAAGGTCTCCGCGGGAAATGGCTACACCTTC. Encoded protein: CASKVSAGNGYTF. Complete variable domain (other parts from reference TRBV5-1 and TRBJ1-2): KAGVTQTPRYLIKTRGQQVTLSCSPISGHRSVSWYQQTPGQGLQFLFEYFSETQRNKGNFPGRFSGRQFSNSRSEMNVSTLELGDSALYLCASKVSAGNGYTFGSGTRLTVV.

This clonotype was picked up many times. CDR3 bases: TGTGCCAGTAGTCCACCCCGGGACAGGGGAGATGGCTACACCTTC. Its protein is CASSPPRDRGDGYTF. The chain joins TRBV19 to TRBJ1-2; 10 nucleotides match TRBD1. The V segment lost 5 bases and the J segment 6 bases; nucleotides outside the gene matches: 9. Germline loops: CDR1 LNHDA, CDR2 SQIVND (reference sequence). The CDR3 totals 15 residues.

This clonotype was seen repeatedly, ten times or more. The chain recombines TRBV12-3 or TRBV12-4 with TRBJ1-5; D ambiguous. The CDR3 spans 14 residues. Trimming left V 6 bases short and J 2 bases short, with 11 bases between. The DNA for the CDR3 is TGTGCCAGCAGGCGCTCAGGTGGCAATCAGCCCCAGCATTTT. This gives the protein CASRRSGGNQPQHF.

The chain combines TRBV15 with TRBJ1-3; the match to TRBD1 covers 7 bases. Germline CDR1 LNHNV, CDR2 YYDKDF (reference sequence). Trimming took 9 bases from V and 4 from J; bases not matched to a gene: 9. The CDR3 covers 14 residues. The CDR3 DNA follows: TGTGCCACAGCCGGGACAGCCCCGGGAAACACCATATATTTT. As protein: CATAGTAPGNTIYF.

This clonotype was counted many times. The J gene is TRBJ2-7, the V gene TRBV7-2; 10 bases fit TRBD2. Germline V CDR1 and CDR2: SGHTA, FQGNSA. The CDR3 runs to 15 residues. V shed 5 bases and J 7 bases; nucleotides not matched to a gene: 11. CDR3 bases: TGTGCCAGCAGCCGACAGTTAGCGGGAGGAGAAGAGCAGTACTTC. Protein sequence: CASSRQLAGGEEQYF.

This clonotype was recorded many times. J is TRBJ2-2 and V is TRBV7-2, with TRBD1 as a possible D gene (6 bases). The germline V gene encodes CDR1 SGHTA and CDR2 FQGNSA. V shed 6 bases and J shed 6 bases, with 17 bases lying between them. The CDR3 runs 15 residues. The CDR3 coding sequence is TGTGCCAGCAGGGTCGGTACAGGGAGAGCCGGGGAGCTGTTTTTT. Residues: CASRVGTGRAGELFF.

This clonotype was detected many times. This rearrangement joins TRBV19 to TRBJ2-1, with D perhaps assigned TRBD1 or TRBD2 (5 bases each). From germline, CDR1 is LNHDA and CDR2 SQIVND (reference sequence). This CDR3 comprises 15 residues. Trimming removed 3 bases from V and 0 bases from J, with 9 bases in between. The chain's CDR3 is CASSMGRSSYNEQFF. The DNA for the CDR3 is TGTGCCAGTAGTATGGGACGCAGCTCCTACAATGAGCAGTTCTTC.

This clonotype was found a few times. The chain carries TRBV14 and TRBJ1-4; 7 nucleotides agree with TRBD1. The trim removed 5 bases at V and 3 bases at J, leaving 3 bases unmatched. There are 14 residues in the CDR3. CDR1 and CDR2 from the germline V gene are SGHDN and FVKESK. The CDR3, as DNA: TGTGCCAGCAGCAAGGGACAGCCTAATGAAAAACTGTTTTTT. This encodes CASSKGQPNEKLFF. Based on the CDR3 plus reference TRBV14 and TRBJ1-4, the full variable domain is EAGVTQFPSHSVIEKGQTVTLRCDPISGHDNLYWYRRVMGKEIKFLLHFVKESKQDESGMPNNRFLAERTGGTYSTLKVQPAELEDSGVYFCASSKGQPNEKLFFGSGTQLSVL.

This clonotype was counted between two and nine times. This chain links TRBV23-1 with TRBJ2-7, with 7 bases aligning to TRBD1. TRBV23-1 is an ORF, and what it does is uncertain. The CDR3 is 12 amino acids. The V and J ends lost 6 bases and 2 bases, in that order; junction bases with no gene match: 1. CDR3 protein: CASRGTAYEQYF. Written as DNA, the CDR3 is TGCGCCAGCAGAGGGACAGCCTACGAGCAGTACTTC.

This clonotype has just a few counts. The CDR3 DNA is TGTGCCAGCAGCCTACGAGGGAACGGGGGGGCCAGAGATACGCAGTATTTT. This sequence encodes CASSLRGNGGARDTQYF. The chain uses TRBV5-6 and TRBJ2-3, with 8 bases identical to TRBD2. The CDR3 has 17 residues. Germline loops: CDR1 SGHDT, CDR2 YYEEEE. V gave up 4 bases and J gave up 5 bases; unmatched junction bases: 15.

This clonotype was seen repeatedly, ten times or more. The CDR3 region has the DNA TGCAGTGCTAGAGACGGGGGACGCTACGAGCAGTACTTC. Protein product: CSARDGGRYEQYF. The genes are TRBV20-1 and TRBJ2-7, with D possibly TRBD2 on 6 matching bases. The length of the CDR3 is 13 residues. Germline CDR1 DFQATT, CDR2 SNEGSKA (reference sequence). The germline V and J ends were trimmed by 0 bases and 3 bases, with 9 bases remaining between them.

The chain has TRBV7-9 and TRBJ2-7, with TRBD1 matching 9 bases. Germline trimming cut 1 base from V and 6 bases from J; bases unmatched to any gene: 7. Germline CDR1 reads SEHNR; CDR2 reads FQNEAQ (reference sequence). The CDR3 consists of 15 residues. The chain's CDR3 is CASSLVGTGKGEQYF. The CDR3, as DNA: TGTGCCAGCAGCTTAGTAGGGACAGGGAAGGGCGAGCAGTACTTC.

The V call is TRBV29-1, the J call TRBJ2-1; no reliable D call. Germline V CDR1 and CDR2: SQVTM, ANQGSEA. This CDR3 has 11 residues. V dropped 7 bases and J dropped 3 bases, with 7 bases sitting between them. The CDR3, as DNA: TGCAGCGGCCAGATCTACAATGAGCAGTTCTTC. It encodes CSGQIYNEQFF.

The sample holds many counts of this clonotype. The V call is TRBV10-3, the J call TRBJ2-7; D is possibly TRBD1 (5 bases). Trimming shortened V by 3 bases and J by 0 bases, and 12 bases separated the two germline ends. Germline-derived CDR1 and CDR2 are ENHRY and SYGVKD. The CDR3 is 15 amino acids. CDR3 sequence: CAISDPTVSSYEQYF. For the CDR3, the DNA is TGTGCCATCAGTGACCCGACAGTATCCTCCTACGAGCAGTACTTC.

The CDR3 DNA sequence: TGTGCCAGCAGCGCTCGACATTCCACTGAAGCTTTCTTT. Translation gives CASSARHSTEAFF. The chain uses TRBV9 and TRBJ1-1; D not certain. From germline, CDR1 is SGDLS and CDR2 YYNGEE. The CDR3 extends over 13 amino acids. V was clipped by 3 bases and J by 4 bases, with 10 bases between them. The entire variable domain, with the rest obtained from reference TRBV9 and TRBJ1-1, is as follows: DSGVTQTPKHLITATGQRVTLRCSPRSGDLSVYWYQQSLDQGLQFLIQYYNGEERAKGNILERFSAQQFPDLHSELNLSSLELGDSALYFCASSARHSTEAFFGQGTRLTVV.

The V call is TRBV14, the J call TRBJ1-1; D is uncertain. Deletions cut 2 bases from V and 1 base from J, with 5 bases between. Germline V gene sequence: CDR1 SGHDN, CDR2 FVKESK. The CDR3 contains 13 residues. CDR3 loop: CASSQLQNTEAFF. The CDR3 bases are TGTGCCAGCAGCCAACTGCAGAACACTGAAGCTTTCTTT.

The rearrangement uses TRBV19 and TRBJ2-7; 9 bases agree with TRBD2. V was pared by 4 bases and J by 2 bases, with 6 bases of the junction left unmatched. This CDR3 contains 15 residues. The germline CDR1 and CDR2 sequences are LNHDA and SQIVND (reference sequence). CDR3 protein: CASSKGGLAAYEQYF. The CDR3 nucleotides are TGTGCCAGTAGTAAGGGGGGACTAGCCGCCTACGAGCAGTACTTC.

The rearrangement uses TRBV2 and TRBJ2-7, with D tentatively TRBD1 (5 bases). The CDR3 is 13 residues long. V lost 4 bases to trimming and J lost 3 bases, with 10 bases between them. Germline V CDR1 and CDR2: SNHLY, FYNNEI. CDR3 residues: CASSADTIYEQYF. The DNA of the CDR3 is TGTGCCAGCAGTGCGGACACGATCTACGAGCAGTACTTC.

This clonotype was detected many times. V usage is TRBV6-1 and J usage is TRBJ2-7, with 10 bases identical to TRBD1. Trimming at V came to 5 bases and at J to 2 bases, leaving 9 bases not matched to a gene. This CDR3 region has 16 residues. Germline V CDR1 and CDR2: MNHNS, SASEGT. CDR3 region: CASSPSAGQGTYEQYF. The CDR3 DNA sequence: TGTGCCAGCAGTCCCTCAGCGGGACAGGGGACCTACGAGCAGTACTTC.